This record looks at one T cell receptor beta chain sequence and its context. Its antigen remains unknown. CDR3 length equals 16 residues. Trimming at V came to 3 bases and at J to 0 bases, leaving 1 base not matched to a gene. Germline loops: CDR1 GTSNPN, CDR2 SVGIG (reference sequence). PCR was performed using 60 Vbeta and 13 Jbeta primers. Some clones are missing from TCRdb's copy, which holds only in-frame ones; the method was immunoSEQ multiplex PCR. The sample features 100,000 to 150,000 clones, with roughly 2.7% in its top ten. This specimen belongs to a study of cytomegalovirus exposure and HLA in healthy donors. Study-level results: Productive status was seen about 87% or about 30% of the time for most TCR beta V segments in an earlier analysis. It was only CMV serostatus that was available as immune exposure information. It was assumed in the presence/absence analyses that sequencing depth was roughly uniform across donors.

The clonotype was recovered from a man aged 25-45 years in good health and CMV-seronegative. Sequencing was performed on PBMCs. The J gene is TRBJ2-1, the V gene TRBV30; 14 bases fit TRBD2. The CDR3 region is CAWSGLAGGSYNEQFF. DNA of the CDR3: TGTGCCTGGAGCGGACTAGCGGGAGGCTCCTACAATGAGCAGTTCTTC.